The 2 T cell receptor beta chains in this list originate from one sample, sequenced in a study of cytomegalovirus exposure and HLA in healthy donors (dated by TCRdb to 2016 to 2017). The library was generated by the immunoSEQ multiplex PCR assay. The multiplex PCR relied on a mix of 60 forward primers for TCR Vbeta segments and 13 reverse primers for TCR Jbeta segments. This immuneACCESS table, as held by TCRdb, lists in-frame sequences with V and J called but not all clones. Of the missing ones, under half trace to an unresolved V gene in checked studies; the others have no known cause. The table for this sample lists about 120,000 clones; about 77% of them were counted only once. The ten most abundant clones make up 5.4% of the sample. Sample: PBMCs. All receptors derive from a woman aged 30 to 39 in good health and CMV-seropositive.

The J gene is TRBJ1-2, the V gene TRBV12-5, with 8 bases identical to TRBD1. Germline V gene sequence: CDR1 LGHNT, CDR2 FRNRAP. The CDR3 is made up of 14 amino acids. V was pared by 1 base and J by 7 bases, with 5 bases of the junction left unmatched. The CDR3 here is CASGLGTGWTGYTF. The CDR3 DNA is TGTGCTAGTGGTTTGGGGACAGGGTGGACTGGCTACACCTTC.

This chain joins TRBV28 and TRBJ1-5; tentatively, D is TRBD1 (5 bases). The CDR3 is 19 residues long. Germline V gene sequence: CDR1 MDHEN, CDR2 SYDVKM. V lost 7 bases and J 0 bases, leaving 25 bases between the germline ends. CDR3: CASTRSGWQGDYSNQPQHF. The CDR3 region has the DNA TGTGCCAGCACCCGATCCGGCTGGCAGGGCGATTATAGCAATCAGCCCCAGCATTTT.